These 21 T cell receptor beta chains share one sample of origin, sequenced in a study of cytomegalovirus exposure and HLA in healthy donors listed by TCRdb under 2017. The library was produced with the immunoSEQ multiplex PCR assay. A mixture of 60 forward primers for TCR Vbeta segments and 13 reverse primers for TCR Jbeta segments was used in the multiplex PCR. This is the immuneACCESS table as TCRdb keeps it, with only in-frame sequences that have V and J called. A part of the clones is gone; compared with another copy, unresolved V genes explain less than half, and the rest is unexplained. In this sample the table shows 55,000 to 70,000 clones, roughly four fifths of which occur a single time. Jointly, the top ten make up around 10% of the sample. Material: PBMCs. All receptors derive from a woman in her sixties in good health and CMV-seropositive.

The V gene is TRBV5-1, the J gene TRBJ2-5; no clear D. The CDR3 runs to 15 residues. Germline CDR1 reads SGHRS; CDR2 reads YFSETQ. Deletions cut 0 bases from V and 1 base from J, with 10 bases between. The chain's CDR3 is CASSLVLAVQETQYF. DNA for the CDR3: TGCGCCAGCAGCTTGGTCCTGGCGGTCCAAGAGACCCAGTACTTC.

V gene TRBV6-1 combines with J gene TRBJ1-2; D unclear. Germline-derived CDR1 and CDR2 are MNHNS and SASEGT. V lost 3 bases and J 0 bases, leaving 8 bases between the germline ends. The CDR3 consists of 14 residues. The CDR3 sequence: CASSDREANYGYTF. CDR3 bases: TGTGCCAGCAGTGATCGGGAGGCTAACTATGGCTACACCTTC.

The chain uses TRBV7-8 and TRBJ2-2; 8 positions match TRBD1. Looked up from germline, CDR1 is SGHVS and CDR2 is FQNEAQ. The length of the CDR3 is 16 residues. V trimming: 5 bases; J trimming: 5 bases; junction bases outside the gene matches: 10. DNA for the CDR3: TGTGCCAGCAGCCCCGGTTTCAGGGGGCGTACCGGGGAGCTGTTTTTT. This encodes CASSPGFRGRTGELFF.

This clone was observed a few times. The chain uses TRBV10-3 and TRBJ2-3; TRBD2 matches at 11 bases. The CDR3 covers 16 residues. V trimming: 4 bases; J trimming: 6 bases; junction bases outside the gene matches: 9. The germline CDR1 and CDR2 sequences are ENHRY and SYGVKD. The DNA for the CDR3 is TGTGCCATCAGTGGAGGGGCTAGCGGGGGGCGCGATACGCAGTATTTT. Amino acid sequence: CAISGGASGGRDTQYF.

This sequence joins TRBV6-1 and TRBJ2-3; 7 bases are a match to TRBD1. The germline V gene encodes CDR1 MNHNS and CDR2 SASEGT. The CDR3 extends over 16 amino acids. The ends lost 2 bases at V and 6 bases at J; junction bases unmatched: 11. CDR3 loop: CASSEPTGALTDTQYF. CDR3 sequence (DNA): TGTGCCAGCAGTGAACCCACAGGGGCCCTAACGGATACGCAGTATTTT.

J is TRBJ2-7 and V is TRBV5-1, with D perhaps TRBD1 (5 bases). Trimming took off 4 bases at V and 2 bases at J, with 16 bases between the two ends. Germline-derived CDR1 and CDR2 are SGHRS and YFSETQ. The CDR3 runs 15 residues. The CDR3 bases are TGCGCCAGCAGCGCCAGGGTGATTGGTCCCTACGAGCAGTACTTC. Encoded protein: CASSARVIGPYEQYF. The whole variable domain, remainder taken from reference TRBV5-1 and TRBJ2-7, is KAGVTQTPRYLIKTRGQQVTLSCSPISGHRSVSWYQQTPGQGLQFLFEYFSETQRNKGNFPGRFSGRQFSNSRSEMNVSTLELGDSALYLCASSARVIGPYEQYFGPGTRLTVT.

The rearrangement uses TRBV6-1 and TRBJ1-5; TRBD1 might be the D (6 bases). Germline loops: CDR1 MNHNS, CDR2 SASEGT. Trimming cost V 6 bases and J 7 bases, with 13 bases left between them. This CDR3 comprises 13 residues. The CDR3 here is CASSNSQGQPQHF. The CDR3 DNA reads TGTGCCAGCAGCAATAGTCAGGGGCAGCCCCAGCATTTT.

The chain has TRBV29-1 and TRBJ2-1; D possibly corresponds to TRBD2 (6 bases). From germline, CDR1 is SQVTM and CDR2 ANQGSEA. V gave up 2 bases and J gave up 2 bases, with 13 bases separating them. The CDR3 loop spans 15 amino acids. CDR3 DNA sequence: TGCAGCGTTGAACGCGGGGACCGGACCTACAATGAGCAGTTCTTC. Translated, it gives CSVERGDRTYNEQFF.

The V gene is TRBV7-6, the J gene TRBJ1-3; the D gene is possibly TRBD1 (5 bases). CDR1 and CDR2 (germline): SGHVS, FNYEAQ. Trimming took 1 base from V and 1 from J, leaving 8 bases between them. This CDR3 comprises 15 residues. CDR3 sequence (DNA): TGTGCCAGCAGCTTAGGACAGATGTCTGGAAACACCATATATTTT. Protein: CASSLGQMSGNTIYF.

This clone was observed a few times. CDR3 in DNA: TGTGCCAGCAGCCCCAGTGGAGGCGAGCAGTACTTC. It is translated as CASSPSGGEQYF. This chain uses TRBV6-6 with TRBJ2-7, with D tentatively TRBD2 (5 bases). The CDR3 runs 12 residues. Germline assignment: CDR1 MNHNY and CDR2 SVGAGI (reference sequence). The V and J ends lost 6 bases and 6 bases respectively, with 12 bases between them.

This clone has more than one count but fewer than ten. The rearrangement links TRBV6-5 to TRBJ1-1; weak D call: TRBD1 (5 bases). CDR1 is MNHEY and CDR2 is SVGAGI in the germline V gene. V gave up 1 base and J gave up 3 bases, with 6 bases separating them. The CDR3 spans 13 residues. The CDR3 sequence is CASSYFRDTEAFF. The DNA of the CDR3 is TGTGCCAGCAGTTACTTCAGGGACACTGAAGCTTTCTTT.

The gene calls are TRBV5-1 and TRBJ2-3; 10 nucleotides line up with TRBD2. Unmatched junction bases numbered 3, after V lost 2 bases and J lost 3 bases. In germline, CDR1 is SGHRS, CDR2 YFSETQ. The CDR3 length is 15 residues. The CDR3 spells CASSLTSGVTDTQYF. The CDR3 DNA follows: TGCGCCAGCAGCTTAACTAGCGGGGTTACAGATACGCAGTATTTT. The whole variable domain, filled in from reference TRBV5-1 and TRBJ2-3, reads KAGVTQTPRYLIKTRGQQVTLSCSPISGHRSVSWYQQTPGQGLQFLFEYFSETQRNKGNFPGRFSGRQFSNSRSEMNVSTLELGDSALYLCASSLTSGVTDTQYFGPGTRLTVL.

V and J are TRBV9 and TRBJ1-3; D not certain. The CDR3 loop spans 18 amino acids. With 3 bases removed from V and 2 bases from J, the gap between germline ends came to 21 bases. Germline-derived CDR1 and CDR2 are SGDLS and YYNGEE. The CDR3 DNA follows: TGTGCCAGCAGCGGTACCTCTCACTCACGTTTAGCTGGAAACACCATATATTTT. This codes for CASSGTSHSRLAGNTIYF.

This clone showed up just once. The J gene is TRBJ2-1, the V gene TRBV5-1, with 7 nucleotides matching TRBD2. This CDR3 region has 18 residues. V gave up 0 bases and J gave up 5 bases; unmatched junction bases: 14. The germline gives CDR1 SGHRS, CDR2 YFSETQ. The CDR3 protein is CASSLDRAGPSRHNEQFF. The CDR3 DNA reads TGCGCCAGCAGCTTGGATCGAGCGGGACCGAGTAGACACAATGAGCAGTTCTTC.

The gene calls are TRBV15 and TRBJ1-2; no reliable D call. The V end was cut by 1 base, the J end by 4 bases, with 7 bases between. CDR3 length equals 13 residues. From germline, CDR1 is LNHNV and CDR2 YYDKDF (reference sequence). The CDR3 is CATSRGGGYGYTF. The CDR3 DNA is TGTGCCACCAGCAGAGGGGGAGGCTATGGCTACACCTTC.

This chain connects TRBV9 to TRBJ2-3; 11 bases map to TRBD2. The CDR3 runs 17 residues. The germline gives CDR1 SGDLS, CDR2 YYNGEE. V shed 7 bases and J 6 bases; nucleotides not matched to a gene: 16. As DNA, the CDR3 is TGTGCCAGCTCTTTTAGCGGGGGGGCTACACATGGGGATACGCAGTATTTT. Translated, it gives CASSFSGGATHGDTQYF.

The chain uses TRBV6-6 and TRBJ1-5, with no clear D. This CDR3 spans 13 amino acids. Per the germline V gene, CDR1 is MNHNY and CDR2 is SVGAGI (reference sequence). Trimming took off 2 bases at V and 7 bases at J, with 9 bases between the two ends. The CDR3 nucleotides read TGTGCCAGCAGTTACACGGCAGGACAGCCCCAGCATTTT. It codes for CASSYTAGQPQHF.

V is TRBV6-5 and J is TRBJ2-7; 12 nucleotides align to TRBD2. The CDR3 totals 14 residues. V lost 6 bases, J lost 4 bases, and 4 bases stayed unmatched. Germline lookup yields CDR1 MNHEY and CDR2 SVGAGI. The CDR3 sequence is CASRRLAGDYEQYF. In nucleotides, the CDR3 is TGTGCCAGCAGAAGACTAGCGGGAGATTACGAGCAGTACTTC.

The DNA for the CDR3 is TGCGCCAGCAGCCTCGACAGAACCTACGAGCAGTACTTC. Translated, it gives CASSLDRTYEQYF. The chain combines TRBV5-1 with TRBJ2-7; tentative D call: TRBD1 (5 bases). The CDR3 length is 13 residues. V was cut by 4 bases and J by 2 bases, with 10 bases left in between. Per the germline V gene, CDR1 is SGHRS and CDR2 is YFSETQ.

This chain links TRBV5-6 with TRBJ2-1, with TRBD1 identical over 7 bases. The germline V gene encodes CDR1 SGHDT and CDR2 YYEEEE. The CDR3 length is 14 residues. The V segment lost 5 bases and the J segment 7 bases; nucleotides outside the gene matches: 9. CDR3 sequence: CASSSGQVGNEQFF. The CDR3 region has the DNA TGTGCCAGCAGTTCAGGACAGGTAGGAAATGAGCAGTTCTTC.

The chain is built from TRBV7-8 and TRBJ1-5; D uncertain. This CDR3 has 14 residues. Per the germline V gene, CDR1 is SGHVS and CDR2 is FQNEAQ. The V gene lost 2 bases and the J gene lost 7 bases, with 12 bases spanning the gap. The CDR3 region is CASSLSGSGQPQHF. As DNA, the CDR3 is TGTGCCAGCAGCTTATCGGGCAGCGGACAGCCCCAGCATTTT.